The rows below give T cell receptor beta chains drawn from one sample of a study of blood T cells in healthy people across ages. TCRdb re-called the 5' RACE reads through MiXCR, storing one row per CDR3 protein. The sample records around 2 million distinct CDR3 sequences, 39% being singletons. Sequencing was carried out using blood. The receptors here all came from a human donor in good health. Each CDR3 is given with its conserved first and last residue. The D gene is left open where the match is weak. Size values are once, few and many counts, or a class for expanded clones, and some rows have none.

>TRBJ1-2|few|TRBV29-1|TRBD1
CSVQGESKGYTF
TGCAGCGTTCAGGGGGAGTCTAAGGGCTACACCTTC
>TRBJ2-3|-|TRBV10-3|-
CAISESVADTQYF
TGTGCCATCAGTGAGTCAGTGGCAGATACGCAGTATTTT
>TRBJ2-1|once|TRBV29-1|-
CSSWPSYNEQFF
TGCAGCTCATGGCCCTCTTACAATGAGCAGTTCTTC
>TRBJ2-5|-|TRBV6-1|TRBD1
CASRTDRDLGEQYF
TGTGCCAGCAGAACGGACAGGGATTTAGGAGAGCAGTACTTC
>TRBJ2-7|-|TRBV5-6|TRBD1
CASSPRDRGQYEQYF
TGTGCCAGCAGCCCCCGGGACAGGGGGCAATACGAGCAGTACTTC
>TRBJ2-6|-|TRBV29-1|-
CSVERVDVKAGANVLTF
TGCAGCGTTGAAAGGGTTGACGTGAAGGCTGGGGCCAACGTCCTGACTTTC
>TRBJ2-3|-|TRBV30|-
CACSPADTQYF
TGTGCCTGTTCCCCAGCAGATACGCAGTATTTT
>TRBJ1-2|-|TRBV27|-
CASSHPGAGDGYTF
TGTGCCAGCAGTCACCCTGGCGCGGGGGATGGCTACACCTTC
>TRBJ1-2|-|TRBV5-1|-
CASSLEARASYGYTF
TGCGCCAGCAGCTTGGAGGCGAGAGCTTCATATGGCTACACCTTC
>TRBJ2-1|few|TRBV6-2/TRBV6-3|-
CASSSNSHEQFF
TGTGCCAGCAGTTCCAACTCCCATGAGCAGTTCTTC
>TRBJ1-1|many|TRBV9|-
CASSPWEGTEAFF
TGTGCCAGCAGCCCCTGGGAGGGCACTGAAGCTTTCTTT
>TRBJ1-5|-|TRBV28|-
CASTQPVGRGNQPQHF
TGTGCCAGCACCCAACCGGTCGGCAGGGGTAATCAGCCCCAGCATTTT
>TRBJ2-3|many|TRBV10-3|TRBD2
CAISEFLAGGTDTQYF
TGTGCCATCAGTGAGTTTCTAGCGGGGGGCACAGATACGCAGTATTTT
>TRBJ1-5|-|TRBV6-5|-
CASSRAAEGLQPQHF
TGTGCCAGCAGCCGGGCTGCGGAGGGGTTACAGCCCCAGCATTTT
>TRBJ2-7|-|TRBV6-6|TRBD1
CASTDRVAYEQYF
TGTGCCAGCACCGACAGGGTTGCCTACGAGCAGTACTTC
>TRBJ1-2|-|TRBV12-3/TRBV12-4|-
CASSLTETNGYTF
TGTGCCAGCAGTTTAACAGAGACAAACGGCTACACCTTC
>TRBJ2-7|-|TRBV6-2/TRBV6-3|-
CASSFPGAGAYEQYF
TGTGCCAGCAGTTTCCCCGGGGCAGGAGCCTACGAGCAGTACTTC